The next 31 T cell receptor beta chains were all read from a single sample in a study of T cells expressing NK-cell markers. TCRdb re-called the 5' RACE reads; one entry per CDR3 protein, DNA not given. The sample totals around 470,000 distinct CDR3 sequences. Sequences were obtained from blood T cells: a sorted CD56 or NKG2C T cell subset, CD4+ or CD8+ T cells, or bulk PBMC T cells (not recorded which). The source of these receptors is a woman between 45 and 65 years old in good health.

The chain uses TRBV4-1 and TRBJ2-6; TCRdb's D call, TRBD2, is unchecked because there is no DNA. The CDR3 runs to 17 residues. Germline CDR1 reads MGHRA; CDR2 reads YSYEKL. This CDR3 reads CASSQGLAGAGANVLTF.

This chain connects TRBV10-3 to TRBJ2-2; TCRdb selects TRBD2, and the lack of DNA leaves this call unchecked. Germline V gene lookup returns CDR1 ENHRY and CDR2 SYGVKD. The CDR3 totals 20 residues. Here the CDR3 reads CAISGSLPTSGTSNTGELFF.

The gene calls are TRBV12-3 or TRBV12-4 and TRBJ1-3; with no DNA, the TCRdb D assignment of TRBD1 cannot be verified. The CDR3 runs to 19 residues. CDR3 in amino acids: CASRSFGGGNSRSGNTIYF.

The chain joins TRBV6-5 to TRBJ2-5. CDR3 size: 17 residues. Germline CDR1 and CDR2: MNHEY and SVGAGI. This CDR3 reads CASSYLSFGVGGETQYF.

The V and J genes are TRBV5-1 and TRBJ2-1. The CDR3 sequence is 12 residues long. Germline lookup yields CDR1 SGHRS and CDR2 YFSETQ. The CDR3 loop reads CASSPDYNEQFF.

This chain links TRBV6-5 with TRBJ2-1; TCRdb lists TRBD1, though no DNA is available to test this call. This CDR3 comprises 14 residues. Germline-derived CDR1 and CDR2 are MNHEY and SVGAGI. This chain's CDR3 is CASSLMDRDNEQFF.

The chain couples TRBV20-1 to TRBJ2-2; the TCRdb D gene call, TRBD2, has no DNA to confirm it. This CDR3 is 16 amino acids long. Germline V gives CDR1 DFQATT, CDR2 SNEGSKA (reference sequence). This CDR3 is CSAKRDSPRLTGELFF.

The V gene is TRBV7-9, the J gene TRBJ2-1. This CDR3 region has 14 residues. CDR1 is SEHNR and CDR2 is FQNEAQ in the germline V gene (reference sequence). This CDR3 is CASSLGGPKNEQFF.

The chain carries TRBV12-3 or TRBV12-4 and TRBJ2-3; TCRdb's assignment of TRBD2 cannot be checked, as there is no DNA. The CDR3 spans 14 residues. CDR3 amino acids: CASSLAGAPDTQYF.

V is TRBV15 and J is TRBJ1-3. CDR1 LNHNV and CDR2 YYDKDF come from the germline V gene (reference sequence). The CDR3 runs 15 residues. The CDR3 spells CATSLGPNSGNTIYF.

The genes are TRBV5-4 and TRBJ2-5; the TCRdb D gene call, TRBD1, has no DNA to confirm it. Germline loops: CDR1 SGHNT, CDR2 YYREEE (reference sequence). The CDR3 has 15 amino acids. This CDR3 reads CASSPWTGAQETQYF.

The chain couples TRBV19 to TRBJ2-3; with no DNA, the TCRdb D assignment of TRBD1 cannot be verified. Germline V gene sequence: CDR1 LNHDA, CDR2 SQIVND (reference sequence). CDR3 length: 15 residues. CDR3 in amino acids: CASTITGASTDTQYF.

The CDR3 loop is CASSQPGTGLGEQYF. The chain joins TRBV4-1 to TRBJ2-7; TCRdb outputs TRBD1, but without DNA this stays unchecked. The CDR3 extends over 15 amino acids. The germline V gene has CDR1 MGHRA and CDR2 YSYEKL.

The CDR3 here is CATRLAGLNSGANVLTF. V gene TRBV27 combines with J gene TRBJ2-6; TCRdb picks TRBD2, but there is no DNA to check that call. The CDR3 is made up of 17 amino acids. In germline, CDR1 is MNHEY, CDR2 SMNVEV (reference sequence). Full variable domain (outside the CDR3, taken from reference TRBV27 and TRBJ2-6): EAQVTQNPRYLITVTGKKLTVTCSQNMNHEYMSWYRQDPGLGLRQIYYSMNVEVTDKGDVPEGYKVSRKEKRNFPLILESPSPNQTSLYFCATRLAGLNSGANVLTFGAGSRLTVL.

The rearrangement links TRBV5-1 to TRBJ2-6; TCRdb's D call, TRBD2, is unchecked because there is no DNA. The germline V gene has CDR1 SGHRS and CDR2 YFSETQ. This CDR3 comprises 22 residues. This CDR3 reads CASSLSAGLALAGSSGANVLTF.

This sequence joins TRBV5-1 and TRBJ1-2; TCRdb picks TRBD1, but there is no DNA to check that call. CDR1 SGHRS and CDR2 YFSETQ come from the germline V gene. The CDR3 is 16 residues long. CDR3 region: CASSPLPGGRDYGYTF. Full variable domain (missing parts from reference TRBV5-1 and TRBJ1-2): KAGVTQTPRYLIKTRGQQVTLSCSPISGHRSVSWYQQTPGQGLQFLFEYFSETQRNKGNFPGRFSGRQFSNSRSEMNVSTLELGDSALYLCASSPLPGGRDYGYTFGSGTRLTVV.

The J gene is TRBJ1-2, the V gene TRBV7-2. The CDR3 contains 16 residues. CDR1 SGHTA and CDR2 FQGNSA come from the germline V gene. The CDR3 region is CASSLVERKSNYGYTF.

CDR3: CASGNRVGQETQYF. The chain is built from TRBV25-1 and TRBJ2-5; the D call of TRBD1 rests on TCRdb alone, since no DNA is present to check it. Germline loops: CDR1 MGHDK, CDR2 SYGVNS. The CDR3 has 14 amino acids.

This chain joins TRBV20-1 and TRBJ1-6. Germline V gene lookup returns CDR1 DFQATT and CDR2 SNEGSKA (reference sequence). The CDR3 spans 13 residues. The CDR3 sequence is CSAPAAYNSPLHF.

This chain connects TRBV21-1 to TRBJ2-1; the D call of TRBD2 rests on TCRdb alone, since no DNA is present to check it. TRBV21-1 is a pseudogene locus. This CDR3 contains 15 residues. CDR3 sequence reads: CASRGGASEYNEQFF.

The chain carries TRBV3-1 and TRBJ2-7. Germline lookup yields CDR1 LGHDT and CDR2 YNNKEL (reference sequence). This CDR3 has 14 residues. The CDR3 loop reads CASSQDNGPLRQYF.

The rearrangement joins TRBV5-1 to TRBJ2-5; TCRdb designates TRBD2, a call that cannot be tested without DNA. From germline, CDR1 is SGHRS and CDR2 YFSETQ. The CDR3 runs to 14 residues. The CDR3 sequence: CASIKPGLGETQYF.

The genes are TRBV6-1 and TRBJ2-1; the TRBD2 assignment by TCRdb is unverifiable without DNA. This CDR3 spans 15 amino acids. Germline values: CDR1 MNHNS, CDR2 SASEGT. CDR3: CASSDRREEGNEQFF.

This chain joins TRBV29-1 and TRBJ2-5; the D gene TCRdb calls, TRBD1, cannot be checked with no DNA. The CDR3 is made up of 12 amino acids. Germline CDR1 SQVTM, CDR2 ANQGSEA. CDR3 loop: CSYLEGQETQYF.

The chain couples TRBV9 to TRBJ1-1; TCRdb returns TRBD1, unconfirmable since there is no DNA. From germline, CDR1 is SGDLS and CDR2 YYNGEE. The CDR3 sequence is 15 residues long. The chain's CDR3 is CASSVMGQTNTEAFF.

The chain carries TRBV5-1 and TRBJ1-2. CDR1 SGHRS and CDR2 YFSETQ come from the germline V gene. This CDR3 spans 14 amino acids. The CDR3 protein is CASSPGAREDGYTF.

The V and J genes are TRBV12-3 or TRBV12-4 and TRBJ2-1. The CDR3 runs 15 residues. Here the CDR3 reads CASRPSHRFYNEQFF.

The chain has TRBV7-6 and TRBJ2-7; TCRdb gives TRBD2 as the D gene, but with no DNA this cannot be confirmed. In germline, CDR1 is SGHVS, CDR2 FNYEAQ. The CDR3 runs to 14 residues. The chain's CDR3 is CASSLTSGRIEQYF.

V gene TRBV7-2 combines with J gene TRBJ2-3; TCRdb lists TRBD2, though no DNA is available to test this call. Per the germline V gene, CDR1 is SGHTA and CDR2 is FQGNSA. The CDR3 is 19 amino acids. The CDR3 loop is CASSLRLAGGSVRTDTQYF.

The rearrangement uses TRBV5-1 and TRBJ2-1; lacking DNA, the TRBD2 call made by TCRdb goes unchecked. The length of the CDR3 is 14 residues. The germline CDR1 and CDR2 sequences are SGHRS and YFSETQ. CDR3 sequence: CASSPGVWGNEQFF.

The CDR3 reads CASTESGTGELFF. The chain uses TRBV25-1 and TRBJ2-2. The germline CDR1 and CDR2 sequences are MGHDK and SYGVNS. The CDR3 extends over 13 amino acids.